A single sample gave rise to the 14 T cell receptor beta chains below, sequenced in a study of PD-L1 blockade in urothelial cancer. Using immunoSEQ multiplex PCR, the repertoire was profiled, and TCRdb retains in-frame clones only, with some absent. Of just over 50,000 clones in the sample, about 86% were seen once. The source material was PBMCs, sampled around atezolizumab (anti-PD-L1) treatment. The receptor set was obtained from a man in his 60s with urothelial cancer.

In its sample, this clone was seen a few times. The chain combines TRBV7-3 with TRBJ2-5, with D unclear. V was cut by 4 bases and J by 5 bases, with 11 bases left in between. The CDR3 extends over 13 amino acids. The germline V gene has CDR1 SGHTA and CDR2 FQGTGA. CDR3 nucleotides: TGTGCCAGCAGCTCTTCGCGGAGCGAGACCCAGTACTTC. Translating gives CASSSSRSETQYF.

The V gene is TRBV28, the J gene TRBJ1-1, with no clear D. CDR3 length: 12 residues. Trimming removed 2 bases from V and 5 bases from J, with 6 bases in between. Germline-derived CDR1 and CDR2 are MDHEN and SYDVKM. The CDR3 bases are TGTGCCAGCAGTTTACTCGTAACTGAAGCTTTCTTT. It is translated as CASSLLVTEAFF.

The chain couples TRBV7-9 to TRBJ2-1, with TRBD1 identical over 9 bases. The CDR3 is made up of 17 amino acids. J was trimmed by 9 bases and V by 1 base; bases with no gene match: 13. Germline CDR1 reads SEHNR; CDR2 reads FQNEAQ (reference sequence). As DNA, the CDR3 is TGTGCCAGCAGCTTAGGGGGACCGGGACAGGGCGATACTGAGCAGTTCTTC. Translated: CASSLGGPGQGDTEQFF.

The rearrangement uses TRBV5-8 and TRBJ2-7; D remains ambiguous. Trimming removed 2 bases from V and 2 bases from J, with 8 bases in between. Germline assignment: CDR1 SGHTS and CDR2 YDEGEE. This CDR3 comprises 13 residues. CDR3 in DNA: TGTGCCAGCAGCTTTGGGCCGACCTACGAGCAGTACTTC. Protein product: CASSFGPTYEQYF.

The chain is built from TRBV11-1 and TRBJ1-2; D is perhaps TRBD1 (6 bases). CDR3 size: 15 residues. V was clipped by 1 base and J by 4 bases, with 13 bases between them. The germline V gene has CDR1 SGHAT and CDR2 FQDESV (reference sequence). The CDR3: CASSLDPGEIYGYTF. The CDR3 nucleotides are TGTGCCAGCAGCTTAGATCCAGGGGAGATCTATGGCTACACCTTC.

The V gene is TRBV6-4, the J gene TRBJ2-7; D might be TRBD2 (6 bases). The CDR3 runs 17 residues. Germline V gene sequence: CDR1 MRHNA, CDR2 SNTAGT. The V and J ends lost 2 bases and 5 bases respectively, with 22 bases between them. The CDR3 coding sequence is TGTGCCAGCAGTGACAAATCGGGACTCCTCCCGAAGGACGAGCAGTACTTC. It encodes CASSDKSGLLPKDEQYF.

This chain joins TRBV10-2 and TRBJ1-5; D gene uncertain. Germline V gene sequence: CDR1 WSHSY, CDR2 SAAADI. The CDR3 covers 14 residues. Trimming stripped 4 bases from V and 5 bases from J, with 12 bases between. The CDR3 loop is CASSVNRLDQPQHF. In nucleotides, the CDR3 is TGCGCCAGCAGTGTAAACAGATTAGATCAGCCCCAGCATTTT.

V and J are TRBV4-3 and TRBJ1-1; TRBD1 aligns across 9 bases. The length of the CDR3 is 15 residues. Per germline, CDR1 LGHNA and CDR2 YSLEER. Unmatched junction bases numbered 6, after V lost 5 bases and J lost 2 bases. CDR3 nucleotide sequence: TGCGCCAGCAGCGTCCGACAGGGGGTAAACACTGAAGCTTTCTTT. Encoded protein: CASSVRQGVNTEAFF.

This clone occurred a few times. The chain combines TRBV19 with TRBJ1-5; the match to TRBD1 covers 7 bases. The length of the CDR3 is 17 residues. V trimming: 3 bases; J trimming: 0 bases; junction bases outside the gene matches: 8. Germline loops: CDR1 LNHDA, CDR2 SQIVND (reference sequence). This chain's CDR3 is CASSMSGQRYSNQPQHF. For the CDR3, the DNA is TGTGCCAGTAGTATGTCGGGACAGCGCTATAGCAATCAGCCCCAGCATTTT.

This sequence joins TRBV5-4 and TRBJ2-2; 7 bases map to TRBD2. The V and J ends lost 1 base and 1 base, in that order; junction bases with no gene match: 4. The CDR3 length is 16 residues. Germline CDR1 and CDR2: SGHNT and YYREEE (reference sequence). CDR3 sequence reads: CASSLPGLRNTGELFF. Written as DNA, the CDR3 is TGTGCCAGCAGCTTGCCGGGACTAAGGAACACCGGGGAGCTGTTTTTT. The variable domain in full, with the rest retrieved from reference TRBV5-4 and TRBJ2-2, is ETGVTQSPTHLIKTRGQQVTLRCSSQSGHNTVSWYQQALGQGPQFIFQYYREEENGRGNFPPRFSGLQFPNYSSELNVNALELDDSALYLCASSLPGLRNTGELFFGEGSRLTVL.

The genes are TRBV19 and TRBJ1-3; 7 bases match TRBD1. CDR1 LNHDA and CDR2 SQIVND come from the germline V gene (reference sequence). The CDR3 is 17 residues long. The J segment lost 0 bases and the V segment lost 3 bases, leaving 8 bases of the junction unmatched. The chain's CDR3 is CASSMGTVGVSGNTIYF. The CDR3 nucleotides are TGTGCCAGTAGTATGGGGACAGTAGGAGTCTCTGGAAACACCATATATTTT. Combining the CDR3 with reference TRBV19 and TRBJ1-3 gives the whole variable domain DGGITQSPKYLFRKEGQNVTLSCEQNLNHDAMYWYRQDPGQGLRLIYYSQIVNDFQKGDIAEGYSVSREKKESFPLTVTSAQKNPTAFYLCASSMGTVGVSGNTIYFGEGSWLTVV.

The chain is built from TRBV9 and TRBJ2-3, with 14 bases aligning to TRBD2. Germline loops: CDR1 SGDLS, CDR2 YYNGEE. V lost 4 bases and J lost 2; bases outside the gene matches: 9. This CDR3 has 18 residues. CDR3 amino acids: CASSTGTSGGLLTDTQYF. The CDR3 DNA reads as TGTGCCAGCAGCACTGGGACTAGCGGGGGCCTTCTCACAGATACGCAGTATTTT.

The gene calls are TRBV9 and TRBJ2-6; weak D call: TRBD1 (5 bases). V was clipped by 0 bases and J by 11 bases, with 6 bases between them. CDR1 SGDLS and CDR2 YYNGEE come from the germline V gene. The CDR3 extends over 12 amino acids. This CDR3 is CASSVEGYVLTF. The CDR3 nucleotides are TGTGCCAGCAGCGTAGAGGGGTACGTCCTGACTTTC. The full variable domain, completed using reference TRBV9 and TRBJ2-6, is DSGVTQTPKHLITATGQRVTLRCSPRSGDLSVYWYQQSLDQGLQFLIQYYNGEERAKGNILERFSAQQFPDLHSELNLSSLELGDSALYFCASSVEGYVLTFGAGSRLTVL.

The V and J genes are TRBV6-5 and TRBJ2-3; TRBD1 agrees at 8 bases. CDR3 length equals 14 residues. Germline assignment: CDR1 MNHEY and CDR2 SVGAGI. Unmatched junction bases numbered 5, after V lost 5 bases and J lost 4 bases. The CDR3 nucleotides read TGTGCCAGCAGTCGGGACAGGTCCGCAGATACGCAGTATTTT. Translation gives CASSRDRSADTQYF.